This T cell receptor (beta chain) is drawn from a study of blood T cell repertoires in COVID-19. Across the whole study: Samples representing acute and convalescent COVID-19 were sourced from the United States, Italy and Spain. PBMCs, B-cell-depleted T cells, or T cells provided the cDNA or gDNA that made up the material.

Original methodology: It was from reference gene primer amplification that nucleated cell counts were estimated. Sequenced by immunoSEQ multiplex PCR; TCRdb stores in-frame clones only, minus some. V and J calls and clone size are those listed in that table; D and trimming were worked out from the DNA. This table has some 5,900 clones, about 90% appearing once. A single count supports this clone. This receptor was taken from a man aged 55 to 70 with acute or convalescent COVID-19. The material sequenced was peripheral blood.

The CDR3 spells CASSRTSGRKVAQYF. The CDR3 nucleotides read TGTGCCAGCAGCCGAACTAGCGGGAGAAAAGTGGCCCAGTACTTC. The V and J genes are TRBV6-5 and TRBJ2-5; 11 bases line up with TRBD2. Germline CDR1 reads MNHEY; CDR2 reads SVGAGI. V shed 6 bases, J shed 9 bases, and the junction held 12 bases outside the gene matches. The length of the CDR3 is 15 residues.